The 22 T cell receptor beta chains below all came from one sample that was sequenced in a study of response to subunit inactivated influenza vaccine. TCRdb fed the RT-PCR reads into MiXCR, producing one record per CDR3 protein. The table records more than 150,000 distinct CDR3 sequences, around 9.2% of them present only once. Source: non-naive T cells sorted from PBMCs, taken on the day of vaccination. These receptors all come from a man aged 50-59 years who received an inactivated influenza vaccine.

This clonotype has a handful of counts. This rearrangement joins TRBV2 to TRBJ2-2; D is possibly TRBD1 or TRBD2 (5 bases each). This CDR3 comprises 16 residues. Trimming cost V 3 bases and J 0 bases, with 11 bases left between them. Germline V CDR1 and CDR2: SNHLY, FYNNEI. Here the CDR3 reads CASSEGWDPNTGELFF. CDR3 DNA sequence: TGTGCCAGCAGTGAGGGGTGGGACCCGAACACCGGGGAGCTGTTTTTT.

This clonotype was recorded only once. The chain is built from TRBV11-1 and TRBJ2-3; TRBD2 agrees at 11 bases. J was trimmed by 4 bases and V by 5 bases; bases with no gene match: 14. The CDR3 has 18 amino acids. Per germline, CDR1 SGHAT and CDR2 FQDESV (reference sequence). The CDR3 region is CASSPWLAGGPNADTQYF. The CDR3 nucleotides read TGTGCCAGCAGCCCGTGGTTAGCGGGAGGGCCAAACGCAGATACGCAGTATTTT.

This clonotype has a count of ten or more. The V gene is TRBV5-5, the J gene TRBJ2-5; 7 positions match TRBD1. V dropped 5 bases and J dropped 1; count of bases not matched to a gene: 5. The CDR3 has 14 residues. Germline V lookup: CDR1 SGHKS, CDR2 YYEKEE (reference sequence). DNA for the CDR3: TGTGCCAGCAGGAGGGACAGTCGCCAAGAGACCCAGTACTTC. Residues: CASRRDSRQETQYF.

The J gene is TRBJ2-7, the V gene TRBV18; 7 nucleotides match TRBD2. The CDR3 is 15 residues long. Trimming removed 6 bases from V and 6 bases from J; junction bases left unmatched: 14. CDR1 and CDR2 (germline): KGHSH, LQKENI. DNA of the CDR3: TGTGCCAGCTCCCCTTGGAGGGCGGGAGTCCGCGAGCAGTACTTC. Translating it yields CASSPWRAGVREQYF.

This clonotype showed up many times. The V call is TRBV5-1, the J call TRBJ2-2; D remains ambiguous. Germline values: CDR1 SGHRS, CDR2 YFSETQ. V was pared by 6 bases and J by 0 bases, with 9 bases between. The CDR3 has 14 amino acids. The CDR3 coding sequence is TGCGCCAGCAAAAGGGATTCGAACACCGGGGAGCTGTTTTTT. Translating gives CASKRDSNTGELFF.

This clonotype was seen ten or more times. This rearrangement joins TRBV4-1 to TRBJ2-7; perhaps TRBD1 as D (6 bases). The CDR3 sequence is 14 residues long. The germline V gene encodes CDR1 MGHRA and CDR2 YSYEKL. V lost 3 bases to trimming and J lost 2 bases, with 11 bases between them. The CDR3 protein is CASSQPRQAYEQYF. The CDR3 DNA sequence: TGCGCCAGCAGCCAGCCTCGACAGGCCTACGAGCAGTACTTC.

CDR3 DNA: TGTGCCAGCAGCTCGGCACAGGTTGAAACCGGGGAGCTGTTTTTT. Translated, it gives CASSSAQVETGELFF. V usage is TRBV6-2 or TRBV6-3 and J usage is TRBJ2-2; possible D gene TRBD1, 5 bases. Germline CDR1 is MNHEY and CDR2 is SVGEGT. The CDR3 contains 15 residues. Trimming left V 6 bases short and J 5 bases short, with 16 bases between.

This clonotype showed up just a few times. The V and J genes are TRBV9 and TRBJ2-3; D gene uncertain. Per germline, CDR1 SGDLS and CDR2 YYNGEE. Between the trimmed V and J ends, which lost 3 bases and 4 bases, there was a span of 15 bases. The CDR3 extends over 15 amino acids. CDR3 in DNA: TGTGCCAGCAGCGCCCTAACGGGTGGCTCAGATACGCAGTATTTT. It encodes CASSALTGGSDTQYF.

This clonotype was seen a few times. V and J are TRBV6-5 and TRBJ1-2; no clear D gene. This CDR3 has 13 amino acids. The germline V gene encodes CDR1 MNHEY and CDR2 SVGAGI. The V end lost 2 bases, the J end lost 1 base, and 5 bases lay between the germline ends. The CDR3 nucleotides read TGTGCCAGCAGTTACAGTCGTAACTATGGCTACACCTTC. It specifies CASSYSRNYGYTF.

J is TRBJ2-7 and V is TRBV6-1, with a weak D call TRBD1 (6 bases). This CDR3 is built from 14 residues. Trimming stripped 2 bases from V and 2 bases from J, with 10 bases between. Germline lookup yields CDR1 MNHNS and CDR2 SASEGT. CDR3 coding DNA: TGTGCCAGCAGTGAACGGGACACCACCTACGAGCAGTACTTC. Its translation is CASSERDTTYEQYF.

The rearrangement uses TRBV5-1 and TRBJ1-4; a weak D match, TRBD1 (5 bases). The CDR3 has 17 amino acids. Germline V CDR1 and CDR2: SGHRS, YFSETQ. V was shortened by 4 bases and J by 0 bases, with 16 bases between the two germline ends. CDR3 nucleotide sequence: TGCGCCAGCAGCCCCGGGACGGACTTTACAACTAATGAAAAACTGTTTTTT. This encodes CASSPGTDFTTNEKLFF.

Many counts were recorded for this clonotype. V and J are TRBV27 and TRBJ2-7, with 9 bases that match TRBD2. This CDR3 contains 13 residues. Trimming at V came to 6 bases and at J to 3 bases, leaving 3 bases not matched to a gene. Germline V CDR1 and CDR2: MNHEY, SMNVEV (reference sequence). CDR3 sequence (DNA): TGTGCCAGCAGAGGTAGCGGGAGCTACGAGCAGTACTTC. This sequence encodes CASRGSGSYEQYF.

This clonotype has just a few counts. This rearrangement joins TRBV20-1 to TRBJ2-5; 7 nucleotides align to TRBD2. The CDR3 consists of 14 residues. The germline gives CDR1 DFQATT, CDR2 SNEGSKA (reference sequence). Germline trimming cut 1 base from V and 2 bases from J; bases unmatched to any gene: 4. This chain's CDR3 is CSARGGGVQETQYF. CDR3 nucleotides: TGCAGTGCTAGAGGGGGGGGAGTTCAAGAGACCCAGTACTTC.

Only a few counts were recorded for this clonotype. The rearrangement uses TRBV5-1 and TRBJ2-3; 10 bases are a match to TRBD1. There are 16 residues in the CDR3. J was trimmed by 1 base and V by 4 bases; bases with no gene match: 6. Germline values: CDR1 SGHRS, CDR2 YFSETQ. The CDR3 DNA follows: TGCGCCAGCAGCCCCCGACAGGGGGCAGGCACAGATACGCAGTATTTT. Protein sequence: CASSPRQGAGTDTQYF.

This clonotype was detected ten times or more. The J gene is TRBJ2-1, the V gene TRBV29-1, with TRBD2 matching over 15 bases. This CDR3 spans 14 amino acids. The V segment lost 3 bases and the J segment 9 bases; nucleotides outside the gene matches: 3. The germline V gene encodes CDR1 SQVTM and CDR2 ANQGSEA. The CDR3 DNA reads TGCAGCGTTGAGGCGGGACTAGCGGGAGGTGAGCAGTTCTTC. Translated, it gives CSVEAGLAGGEQFF.

Only a few counts were recorded for this clonotype. The chain combines TRBV14 with TRBJ1-4, with no clear D. CDR1 is SGHDN and CDR2 is FVKESK in the germline V gene. The CDR3 runs 15 residues. The V end lost 4 bases, the J end lost 6 bases, and 15 bases lay between the germline ends. CDR3: CASSPAGWSDEKLFF. The CDR3 coding sequence is TGTGCCAGCAGCCCGGCGGGGTGGTCTGATGAAAAACTGTTTTTT.

V is TRBV11-2 and J is TRBJ2-2, with D hard to call. With 1 base removed from V and 7 bases from J, the gap between germline ends came to 10 bases. Germline V gene sequence: CDR1 SGHAT, CDR2 FQNNGV. The CDR3 covers 14 residues. CDR3 in DNA: TGTGCCAGCAGCTTAGTTGCGAGGAGCGGGGAGCTGTTTTTT. This sequence encodes CASSLVARSGELFF. The full variable domain, with the rest looked up from reference TRBV11-2 and TRBJ2-2, is EAGVAQSPRYKIIEKRQSVAFWCNPISGHATLYWYQQILGQGPKLLIQFQNNGVVDDSQLPKDRFSAERLKGVDSTLKIQPAKLEDSAVYLCASSLVARSGELFFGEGSRLTVL.

The V call is TRBV20-1, the J call TRBJ2-7; 10 bases fit TRBD2. The CDR3 has 15 amino acids. Unmatched junction bases numbered 7, after V lost 3 bases and J lost 2 bases. Germline V gene sequence: CDR1 DFQATT, CDR2 SNEGSKA (reference sequence). As DNA, the CDR3 is TGCAGTGCTAGTACCGCGGGACTAGCGACCTACGAGCAGTACTTC. Protein: CSASTAGLATYEQYF.

This clonotype was seen more than once but under ten times. The rearrangement links TRBV10-3 to TRBJ1-2; 9 bases line up with TRBD1. Germline loops: CDR1 ENHRY, CDR2 SYGVKD. The CDR3 sequence is 16 residues long. Trimming took 6 bases from V and 3 from J; bases not matched to a gene: 11. The CDR3 spells CAISGTGGTGDYGYTF. The CDR3 DNA is TGTGCCATCAGCGGCACAGGGGGCACGGGGGACTATGGCTACACCTTC.

This clonotype came up many times. This chain links TRBV7-2 with TRBJ2-7, with 7 nucleotides matching TRBD1. Germline V gives CDR1 SGHTA, CDR2 FQGNSA. CDR3 length: 16 residues. J gave up 3 bases and V 1 base, and 9 bases lay outside the gene matches. In DNA form, the CDR3 reads TGTGCCAGCAGCTTAGGTGAGGACAGGTCGTTCTACGAGCAGTACTTC. Residues: CASSLGEDRSFYEQYF. The variable domain in full, completed from reference TRBV7-2 and TRBJ2-7, reads GAGVSQSPSNKVTEKGKDVELRCDPISGHTALYWYRQSLGQGLEFLIYFQGNSAPDKSGLPSDRFSAERTGGSVSTLTIQRTQQEDSAVYLCASSLGEDRSFYEQYFGPGTRLTVT.

This clonotype showed up just a few times. V gene TRBV6-2 or TRBV6-3 combines with J gene TRBJ2-1; 11 nucleotides align to TRBD2. CDR3 length: 14 amino acids. CDR1 MNHEY and CDR2 SVGEGT come from the germline V gene. The trim removed 7 bases at V and 10 bases at J, leaving 9 bases unmatched. DNA of the CDR3: TGTGCCAGCACCACCGGGACTAGCGGACAAGAGCAGTTCTTC. Protein sequence: CASTTGTSGQEQFF.

This clonotype was found many times. The CDR3 coding sequence is TGCAGTGCTCTACTAGCGGGAGGGGTTGATGAGCAGTTCTTC. Its protein product is CSALLAGGVDEQFF. This chain links TRBV20-1 with TRBJ2-1; 13 bases line up with TRBD2. Germline CDR1 is DFQATT and CDR2 is SNEGSKA (reference sequence). The junction had 6 bases not matched to a gene; V was cut back by 5 bases and J by 8 bases. CDR3 length equals 14 residues.